Listed here are 12 T cell receptor beta chains from one sample, sequenced in a study of control samples from healthy donors and cancer patients. Clones were read by immunoSEQ multiplex PCR, and TCRdb kept only the in-frame ones, dropping some. Of just under 80,000 clones listed, approximately 90% are singletons. Sequenced sample: PBMCs. The receptors were gathered from an older woman with head and neck cancer.

With regard to this clone: At one boundary the junction diverges from the germline segment, which might be a read error. The chain has TRBV19 and TRBJ1-2; D remains unclear. Looked up from germline, CDR1 is LNHDA and CDR2 is SQIVND (reference sequence). The CDR3 covers 13 residues. The CDR3 coding sequence is TGTGCCAGTAGTATTCGGGCGGACTATGACTACACCTTC. Translation: CASSIRADYDYTF.

Regarding this clone: This sample includes further DNA sequences coding for the same CDR3. The V gene is TRBV19, the J gene TRBJ2-7, with 7 bases lining up with TRBD1. Germline loops: CDR1 LNHDA, CDR2 SQIVND (reference sequence). The length of the CDR3 is 14 residues. With 3 bases clipped from V and 2 bases from J, the junction kept 4 bases outside the gene matches. The CDR3 bases are TGTGCCAGTAGTATCCGGGACAGACCCTACGAGCAGTACTTC. Residues: CASSIRDRPYEQYF.

The chain uses TRBV5-1 and TRBJ2-5, with TRBD2 matching over 10 bases. The V gene's germline CDR1 is SGHRS and CDR2 YFSETQ. The CDR3 extends over 16 amino acids. Trimming at V came to 0 bases and at J to 2 bases, leaving 4 bases not matched to a gene. The CDR3 nucleotides are TGCGCCAGCAGCTTGGTACTAGCGGGGAGGCAAGAGACCCAGTACTTC. It translates to CASSLVLAGRQETQYF.

The chain combines TRBV5-6 with TRBJ1-5; TRBD1 agrees at 8 bases. Germline V gene sequence: CDR1 SGHDT, CDR2 YYEEEE. J lost 5 bases, V lost 2 bases, and 6 bases had no gene match. The CDR3 spans 15 residues. CDR3 protein: CASSFWDRRYQPQHF. Here the CDR3 DNA reads TGTGCCAGCAGCTTCTGGGACAGGCGGTATCAGCCCCAGCATTTT.

The rearrangement uses TRBV28 and TRBJ2-2; 8 bases map to TRBD2. Germline CDR1 and CDR2: MDHEN and SYDVKM. This CDR3 region has 15 residues. With 8 bases clipped from V and 6 bases from J, the junction kept 11 bases outside the gene matches. The CDR3 here is CASLLTAGVPGELFF. CDR3 nucleotides: TGTGCCAGCTTATTGACAGCGGGAGTTCCCGGGGAGCTGTTTTTT.

CDR3 in DNA: TGCGCCAGCAGCTTGGCCGGTTGGTCCTACGAGCAGTACTTC. This translates into CASSLAGWSYEQYF. V is TRBV5-1 and J is TRBJ2-7; D gene uncertain. V gave up 0 bases and J gave up 1 base, with 8 bases separating them. The CDR3 consists of 14 residues. The germline gives CDR1 SGHRS, CDR2 YFSETQ.

The chain links TRBV10-3 to TRBJ2-7; D unresolved. CDR1 and CDR2 (germline): ENHRY, SYGVKD. This CDR3 is built from 12 residues. Trimming pared 0 bases from V and 6 bases from J, leaving 6 bases between. CDR3 sequence: CAISESLSEQYF. As DNA, the CDR3 is TGTGCCATCAGTGAGTCGTTGAGCGAGCAGTACTTC.

The CDR3 loop reads CASSQGRVYTEAFF. CDR3 coding DNA: TGTGCCAGCAGCCAAGGGAGGGTTTACACTGAAGCTTTCTTT. This chain joins TRBV14 and TRBJ1-1; D is undetermined. The CDR3 length is 14 residues. Germline V gives CDR1 SGHDN, CDR2 FVKESK. The V end lost 1 base, the J end lost 3 bases, and 9 bases lay between the germline ends.

The gene calls are TRBV6-2 or TRBV6-3 and TRBJ2-5; perhaps TRBD2 as D (5 bases). This CDR3 contains 12 residues. CDR1 MNHEY and CDR2 SVGEGT come from the germline V gene. V was pared by 5 bases and J by 5 bases, with 9 bases between. Here the CDR3 reads CASSRRTETQYF. CDR3 DNA sequence: TGTGCCAGCAGTCGCAGGACTGAGACCCAGTACTTC.

CDR3 sequence (DNA): TGTGCCAGTAGTTTTAGCGGGAGCACAGATACGCAGTATTTT. This codes for CASSFSGSTDTQYF. V usage is TRBV19 and J usage is TRBJ2-3; 7 nucleotides match TRBD2. With 5 bases clipped from V and 0 bases from J, the junction kept 2 bases outside the gene matches. The germline gives CDR1 LNHDA, CDR2 SQIVND (reference sequence). This CDR3 spans 14 amino acids.

This chain links TRBV7-2 with TRBJ2-3; 11 nucleotides match TRBD2. The CDR3 is 18 amino acids. V dropped 1 base and J dropped 8; count of bases not matched to a gene: 14. Germline CDR1 SGHTA, CDR2 FQGNSA. CDR3 nucleotides: TGTGCCAGCAGCTTAGGCCCCGGATATAGCGGGAGGGCCGGTACGCAGTATTTT. This codes for CASSLGPGYSGRAGTQYF.

The V gene is TRBV27, the J gene TRBJ2-7; 8 bases match TRBD1. V lost 5 bases, J lost 2 bases, and 8 bases stayed unmatched. The CDR3 consists of 15 residues. CDR1 is MNHEY and CDR2 is SMNVEV in the germline V gene (reference sequence). This CDR3 reads CASSPGGLPPYEQYF. The CDR3 nucleotides read TGTGCCAGCAGTCCAGGGGGCCTCCCTCCCTACGAGCAGTACTTC.